Presented here are 3 T cell receptor beta chains from one specimen sequenced in a study of blood T cell repertoires in COVID-19. Data came from immunoSEQ multiplex PCR; TCRdb stores just in-frame clones and leaves some out. The sample contains a few hundred thousand clones, 80% to 85% of which appear only once. Sequenced input: PBMCs or T cells enriched from blood (not recorded which). All receptors come from a man aged 45-65 years who had recovered from COVID-19.

This chain uses TRBV28 with TRBJ2-7, with 14 bases lining up with TRBD2. The trim removed 5 bases at V and 0 bases at J, leaving 9 bases unmatched. Germline V gives CDR1 MDHEN, CDR2 SYDVKM. The CDR3 length is 18 residues. The CDR3 here is CASSPTGLAGVNSYEQYF. CDR3 nucleotides: TGTGCCAGCAGTCCTACGGGACTAGCGGGGGTCAACTCCTACGAGCAGTACTTC. The whole variable domain, filled in from reference TRBV28 and TRBJ2-7, reads DVKVTQSSRYLVKRTGEKVFLECVQDMDHENMFWYRQDPGLGLRLIYFSYDVKMKEKGDIPEGYSVSREKKERFSLILESASTNQTSMYLCASSPTGLAGVNSYEQYFGPGTRLTVT.

The chain recombines TRBV30 with TRBJ1-1; D may be TRBD1 (5 bases). Trimming took off 3 bases at V and 1 base at J, with 12 bases between the two ends. This CDR3 contains 14 residues. Germline CDR1 and CDR2: GTSNPN and SVGIG (reference sequence). For the CDR3, the DNA is TGTGCCTGGAGAATCGGACACCAGAACACTGAAGCTTTCTTT. Its protein product is CAWRIGHQNTEAFF.

The chain carries TRBV5-4 and TRBJ2-7; D remains unclear. Germline CDR1 SGHNT, CDR2 YYREEE (reference sequence). This CDR3 spans 12 amino acids. V was trimmed by 3 bases and J by 0 bases, leaving 4 bases between them. The CDR3 DNA reads TGTGCCAGCAGCTCTGTCTCCTACGAGCAGTACTTC. It codes for CASSSVSYEQYF.